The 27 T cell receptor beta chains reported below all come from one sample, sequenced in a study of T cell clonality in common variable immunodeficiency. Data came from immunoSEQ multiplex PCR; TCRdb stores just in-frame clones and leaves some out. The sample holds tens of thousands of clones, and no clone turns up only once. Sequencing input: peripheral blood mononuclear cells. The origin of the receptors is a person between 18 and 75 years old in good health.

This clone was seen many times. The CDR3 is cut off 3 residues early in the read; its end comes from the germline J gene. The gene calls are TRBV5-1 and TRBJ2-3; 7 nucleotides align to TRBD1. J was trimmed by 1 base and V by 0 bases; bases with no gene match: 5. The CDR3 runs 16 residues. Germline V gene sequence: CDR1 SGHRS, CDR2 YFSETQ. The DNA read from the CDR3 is TGCGCCAGCAGCTTGGACAGGGGACAAGGCACAGATACG. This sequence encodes CASSLDRGQGTDT. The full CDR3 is CASSLDRGQGTDTQYF.

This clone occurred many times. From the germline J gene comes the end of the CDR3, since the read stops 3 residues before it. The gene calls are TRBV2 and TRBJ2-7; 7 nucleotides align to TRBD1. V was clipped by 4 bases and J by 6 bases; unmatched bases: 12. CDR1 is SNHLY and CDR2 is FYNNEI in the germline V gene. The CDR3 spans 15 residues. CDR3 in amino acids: CASSVSQGQWSEQYF. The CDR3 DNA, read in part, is TGTGCCAGCAGTGTCAGCCAGGGACAGTGGAGCGAG.

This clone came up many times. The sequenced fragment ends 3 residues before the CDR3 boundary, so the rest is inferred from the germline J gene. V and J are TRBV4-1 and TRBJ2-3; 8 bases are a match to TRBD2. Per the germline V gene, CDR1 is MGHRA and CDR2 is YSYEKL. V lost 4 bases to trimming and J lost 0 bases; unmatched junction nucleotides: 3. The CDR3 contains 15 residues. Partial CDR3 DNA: TGCGCCAGCAGCCGACTAGCGTCTAGCACAGATACG. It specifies CASSRLASSTDT. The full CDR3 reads CASSRLASSTDTQYF.

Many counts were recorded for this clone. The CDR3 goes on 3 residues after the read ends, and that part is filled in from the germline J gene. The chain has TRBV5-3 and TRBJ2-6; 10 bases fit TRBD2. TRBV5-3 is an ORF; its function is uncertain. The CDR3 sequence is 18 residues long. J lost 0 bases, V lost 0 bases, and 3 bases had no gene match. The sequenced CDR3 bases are TGTGCCAGAAGCTTGGAGGCTAGCGGGGGCTCTGGGGCCAACGTC. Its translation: CARSLEASGGSGANV. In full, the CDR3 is CARSLEASGGSGANVLTF.

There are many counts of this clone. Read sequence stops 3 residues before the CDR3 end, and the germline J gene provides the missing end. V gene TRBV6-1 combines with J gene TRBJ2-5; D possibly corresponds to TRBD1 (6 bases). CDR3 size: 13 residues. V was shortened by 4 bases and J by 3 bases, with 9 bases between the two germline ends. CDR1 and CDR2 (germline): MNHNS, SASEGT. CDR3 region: CASSAGAEETQYF. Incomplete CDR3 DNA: TGTGCCAGCAGTGCAGGGGCTGAAGAGACC.

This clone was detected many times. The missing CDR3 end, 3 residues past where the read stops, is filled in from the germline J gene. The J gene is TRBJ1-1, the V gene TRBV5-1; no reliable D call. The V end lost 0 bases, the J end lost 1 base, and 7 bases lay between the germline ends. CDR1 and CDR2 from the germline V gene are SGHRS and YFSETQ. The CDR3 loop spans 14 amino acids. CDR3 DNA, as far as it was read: TGCGCCAGCAGCTTGGATCGGTCGAACACTGAA. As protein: CASSLDRSNTE. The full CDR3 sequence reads CASSLDRSNTEAFF.

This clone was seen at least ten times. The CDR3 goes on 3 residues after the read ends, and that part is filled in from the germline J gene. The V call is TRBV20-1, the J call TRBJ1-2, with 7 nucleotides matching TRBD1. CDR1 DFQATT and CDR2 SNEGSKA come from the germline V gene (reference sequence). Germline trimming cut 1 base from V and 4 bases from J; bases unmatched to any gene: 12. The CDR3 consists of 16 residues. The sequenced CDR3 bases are TGCAGTGCTAGAGCGGTAGAACAGGGGTCGGCCTATGGC. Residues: CSARAVEQGSAYG. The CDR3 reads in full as CSARAVEQGSAYGYTF.

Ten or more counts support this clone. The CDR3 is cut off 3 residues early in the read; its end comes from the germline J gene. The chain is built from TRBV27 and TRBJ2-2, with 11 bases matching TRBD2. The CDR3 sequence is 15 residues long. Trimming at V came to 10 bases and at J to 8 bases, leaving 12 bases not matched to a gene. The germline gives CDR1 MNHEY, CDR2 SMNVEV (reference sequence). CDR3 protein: CANPPTSGRGGELFF. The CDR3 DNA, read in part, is TGTGCCAACCCCCCCACTAGCGGGAGAGGGGGGGAG.

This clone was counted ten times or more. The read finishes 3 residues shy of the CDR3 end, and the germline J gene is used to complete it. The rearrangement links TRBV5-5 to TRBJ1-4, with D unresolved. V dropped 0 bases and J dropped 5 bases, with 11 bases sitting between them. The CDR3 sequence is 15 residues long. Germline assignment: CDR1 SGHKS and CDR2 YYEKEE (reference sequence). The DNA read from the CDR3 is TGTGCCAGCAGCTTGGGCCCAACTCGGAATGAAAAA. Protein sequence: CASSLGPTRNEK. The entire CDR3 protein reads CASSLGPTRNEKLFF.

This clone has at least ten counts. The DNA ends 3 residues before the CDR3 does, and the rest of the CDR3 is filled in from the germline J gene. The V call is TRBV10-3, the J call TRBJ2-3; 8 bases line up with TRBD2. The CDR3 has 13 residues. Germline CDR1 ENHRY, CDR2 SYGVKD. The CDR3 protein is CAIGRGDQETQYF. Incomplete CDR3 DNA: TGTGCCATCGGGCGGGGGGACCAAGAGACG.

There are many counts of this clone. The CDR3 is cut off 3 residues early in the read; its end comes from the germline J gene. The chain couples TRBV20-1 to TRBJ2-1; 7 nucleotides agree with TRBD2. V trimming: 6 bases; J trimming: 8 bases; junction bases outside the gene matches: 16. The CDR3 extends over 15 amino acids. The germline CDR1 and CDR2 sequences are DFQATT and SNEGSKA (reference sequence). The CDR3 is CSATPSSGQTDEQFF. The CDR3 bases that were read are TGCAGTGCAACTCCTTCTAGCGGACAAACGGATGAG.

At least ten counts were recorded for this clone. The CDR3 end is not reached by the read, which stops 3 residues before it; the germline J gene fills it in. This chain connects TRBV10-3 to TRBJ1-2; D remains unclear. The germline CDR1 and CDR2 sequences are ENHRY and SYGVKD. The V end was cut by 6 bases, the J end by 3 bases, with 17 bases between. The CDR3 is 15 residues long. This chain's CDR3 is CAIRISGEGDYGYTF. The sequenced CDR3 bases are TGTGCCATCAGGATTTCCGGGGAGGGCGACTATGGC.

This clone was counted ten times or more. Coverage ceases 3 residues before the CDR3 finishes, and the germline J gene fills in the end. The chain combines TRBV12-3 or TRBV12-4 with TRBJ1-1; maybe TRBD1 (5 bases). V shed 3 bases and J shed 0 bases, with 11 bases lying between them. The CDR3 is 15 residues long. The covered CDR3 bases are TGTGCCAGCAGTTTTACGGGGGGAGTGAACACTGAA. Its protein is CASSFTGGVNTE. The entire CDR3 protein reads CASSFTGGVNTEAFF.

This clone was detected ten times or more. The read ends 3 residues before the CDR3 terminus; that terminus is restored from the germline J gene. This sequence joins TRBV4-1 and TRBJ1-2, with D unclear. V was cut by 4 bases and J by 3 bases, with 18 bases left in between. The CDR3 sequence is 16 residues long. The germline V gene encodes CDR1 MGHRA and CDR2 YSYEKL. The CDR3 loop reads CASSPRSTVSYYGYTF. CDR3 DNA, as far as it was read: TGCGCCAGCAGCCCCCGTTCCACTGTTAGTTACTATGGC.

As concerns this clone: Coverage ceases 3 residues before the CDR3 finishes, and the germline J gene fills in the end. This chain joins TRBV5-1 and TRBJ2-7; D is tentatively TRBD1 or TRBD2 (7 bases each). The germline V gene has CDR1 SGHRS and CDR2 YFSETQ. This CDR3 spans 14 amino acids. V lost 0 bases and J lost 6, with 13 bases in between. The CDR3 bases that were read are TGCGCCAGCAGCTTGGTAGACAGGGAGGGCGAG. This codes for CASSLVDREGE. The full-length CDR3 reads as CASSLVDREGEQYF.

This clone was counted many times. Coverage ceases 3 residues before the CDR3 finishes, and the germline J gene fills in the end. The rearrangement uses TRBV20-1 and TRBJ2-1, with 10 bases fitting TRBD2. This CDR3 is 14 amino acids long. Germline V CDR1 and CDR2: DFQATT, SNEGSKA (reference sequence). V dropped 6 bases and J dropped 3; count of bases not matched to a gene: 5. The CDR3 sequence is CSARAGGNYNEQFF. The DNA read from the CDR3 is TGCAGTGCACGAGCGGGAGGGAACTACAATGAG.

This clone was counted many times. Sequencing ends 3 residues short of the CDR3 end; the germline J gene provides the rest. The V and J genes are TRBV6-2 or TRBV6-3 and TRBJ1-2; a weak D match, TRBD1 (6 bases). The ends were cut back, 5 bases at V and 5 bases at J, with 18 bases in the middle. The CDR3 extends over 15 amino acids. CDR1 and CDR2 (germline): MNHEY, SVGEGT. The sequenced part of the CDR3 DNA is TGTGCCAGCAGTGCAAGGACCGGGACACTTTATGGC. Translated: CASSARTGTLYG. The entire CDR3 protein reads CASSARTGTLYGYTF.

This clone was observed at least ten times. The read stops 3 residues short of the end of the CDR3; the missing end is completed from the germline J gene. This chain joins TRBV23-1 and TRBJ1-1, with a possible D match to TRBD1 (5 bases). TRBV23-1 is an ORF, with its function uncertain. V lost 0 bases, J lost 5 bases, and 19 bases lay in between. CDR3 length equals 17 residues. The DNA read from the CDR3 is TGCGCCAGCAGTCAATCGTCCCTTGGAGGGGCTTGGACTGAA. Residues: CASSQSSLGGAWTE. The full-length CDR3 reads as CASSQSSLGGAWTEAFF.

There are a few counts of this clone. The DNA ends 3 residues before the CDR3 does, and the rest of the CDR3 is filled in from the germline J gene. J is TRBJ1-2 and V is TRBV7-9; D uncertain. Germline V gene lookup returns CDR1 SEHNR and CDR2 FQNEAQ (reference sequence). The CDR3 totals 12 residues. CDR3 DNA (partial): TGTGCCAGCAGCTTAGGTGCCTACGAC. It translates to CASSLGAYD. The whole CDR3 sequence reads CASSLGAYDYTF.

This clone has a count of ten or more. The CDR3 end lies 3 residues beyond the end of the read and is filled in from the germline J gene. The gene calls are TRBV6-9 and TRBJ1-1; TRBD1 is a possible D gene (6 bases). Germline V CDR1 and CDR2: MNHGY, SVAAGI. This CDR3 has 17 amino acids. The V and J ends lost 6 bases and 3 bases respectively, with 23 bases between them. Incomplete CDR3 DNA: TGTGCCAGCAGCCCGCGGATACCCTTAAGGGGGTACACTGAA. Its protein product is CASSPRIPLRGYTE. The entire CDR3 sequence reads CASSPRIPLRGYTEAFF.

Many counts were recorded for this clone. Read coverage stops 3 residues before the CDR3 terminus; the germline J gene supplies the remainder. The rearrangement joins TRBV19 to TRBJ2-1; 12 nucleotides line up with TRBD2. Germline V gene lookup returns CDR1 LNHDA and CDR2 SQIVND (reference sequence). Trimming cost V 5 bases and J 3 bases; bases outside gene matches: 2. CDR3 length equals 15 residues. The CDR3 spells CASSSTSGGYNEQFF. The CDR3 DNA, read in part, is TGTGCCAGTAGTTCGACTAGCGGGGGCTACAATGAG. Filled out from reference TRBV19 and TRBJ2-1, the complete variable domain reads DGGITQSPKYLFRKEGQNVTLSCEQNLNHDAMYWYRQDPGQGLRLIYYSQIVNDFQKGDIAEGYSVSREKKESFPLTVTSAQKNPTAFYLCASSSTSGGYNEQFFGPGTRLTVL.

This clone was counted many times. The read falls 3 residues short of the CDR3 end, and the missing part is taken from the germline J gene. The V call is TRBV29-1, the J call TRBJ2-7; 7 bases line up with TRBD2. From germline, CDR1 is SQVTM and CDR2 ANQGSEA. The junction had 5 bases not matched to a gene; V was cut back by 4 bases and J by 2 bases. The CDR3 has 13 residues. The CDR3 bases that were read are TGCAGCGTTGGCACTAGCGCCACCTACGAG. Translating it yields CSVGTSATYE. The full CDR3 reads CSVGTSATYEQYF.

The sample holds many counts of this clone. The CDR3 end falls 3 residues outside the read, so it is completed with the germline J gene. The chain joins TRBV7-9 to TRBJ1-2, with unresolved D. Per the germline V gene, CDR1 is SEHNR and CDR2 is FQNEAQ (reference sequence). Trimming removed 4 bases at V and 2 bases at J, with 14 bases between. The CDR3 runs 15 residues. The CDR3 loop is CASSSVPQINYGYTF. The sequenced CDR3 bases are TGTGCCAGCAGCTCGGTTCCACAGATCAACTATGGC.

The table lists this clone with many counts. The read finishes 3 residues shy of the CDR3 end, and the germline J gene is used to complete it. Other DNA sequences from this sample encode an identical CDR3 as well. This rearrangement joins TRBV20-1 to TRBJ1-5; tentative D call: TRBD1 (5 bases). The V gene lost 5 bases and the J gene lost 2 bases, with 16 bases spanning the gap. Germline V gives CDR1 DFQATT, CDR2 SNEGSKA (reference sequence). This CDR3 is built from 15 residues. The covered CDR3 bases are TGCAGTGCTCAACCCGCTAAAGGGGGCAATCAGCCC. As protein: CSAQPAKGGNQP. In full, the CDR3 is CSAQPAKGGNQPQHF.

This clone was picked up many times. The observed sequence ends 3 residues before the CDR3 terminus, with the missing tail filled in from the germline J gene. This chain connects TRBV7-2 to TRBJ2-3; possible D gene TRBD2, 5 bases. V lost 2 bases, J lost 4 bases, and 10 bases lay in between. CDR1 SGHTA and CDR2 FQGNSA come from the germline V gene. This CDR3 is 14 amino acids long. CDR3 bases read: TGTGCCAGCAGCTTAATAGGACTTCCAGATACG. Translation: CASSLIGLPDT. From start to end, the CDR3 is CASSLIGLPDTQYF.

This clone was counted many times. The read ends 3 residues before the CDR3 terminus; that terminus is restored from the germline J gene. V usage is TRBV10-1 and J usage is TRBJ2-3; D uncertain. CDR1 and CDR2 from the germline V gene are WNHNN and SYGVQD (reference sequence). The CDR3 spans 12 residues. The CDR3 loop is CASSESLWPQYF. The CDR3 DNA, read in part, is TGCGCCAGCAGTGAGTCTTTGTGGCCG.

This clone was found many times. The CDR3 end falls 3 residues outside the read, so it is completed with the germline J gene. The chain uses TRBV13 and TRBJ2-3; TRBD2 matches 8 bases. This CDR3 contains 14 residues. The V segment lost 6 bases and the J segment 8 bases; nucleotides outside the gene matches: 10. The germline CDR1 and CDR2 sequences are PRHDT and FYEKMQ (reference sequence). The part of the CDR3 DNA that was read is TGTGCCAGCAGTCCGGGACTAGGAGGGGGTACG. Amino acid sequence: CASSPGLGGGT. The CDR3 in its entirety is CASSPGLGGGTQYF. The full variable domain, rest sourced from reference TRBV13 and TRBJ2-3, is AAGVIQSPRHLIKEKRETATLKCYPIPRHDTVYWYQQGPGQDPQFLISFYEKMQSDKGSIPDRFSAQQFSDYHSELNMSSLELGDSALYFCASSPGLGGGTQYFGPGTRLTVL.